This entry lists 7 T cell receptor beta chains sequenced from one sample in a study of OX40 agonist ivuxolimab in advanced cancers. TCRdb keeps only in-frame clones here, not all; method: immunoSEQ multiplex PCR. This table has approximately 31,000 clones, over 85% appearing once. Sequencing used CD4+ or CD8+ T cells sorted from blood, obtained in a trial of the OX40 agonist ivuxolimab. The source is an adult with an advanced solid tumor such as melanoma, head and neck, liver or kidney cancer.

The J gene is TRBJ2-5, the V gene TRBV7-3; 8 positions match TRBD1. The germline gives CDR1 SGHTA, CDR2 FQGTGA. This CDR3 contains 14 residues. Trimming removed 5 bases from V and 5 bases from J; junction bases left unmatched: 7. In DNA, the CDR3 is TGTGCCAGCAGCCCCGACAGGGGCAGGGAGACCCAGTACTTC. Protein sequence: CASSPDRGRETQYF.

The V gene is TRBV19, the J gene TRBJ1-5; the match to TRBD1 covers 10 bases. CDR3 length equals 15 residues. From germline, CDR1 is LNHDA and CDR2 SQIVND (reference sequence). Trimming took 0 bases from V and 6 from J; bases not matched to a gene: 2. In nucleotides, the CDR3 is TGTGCCAGTAGTATAGAGACAGGGGGCAGTCAGCCCCAGCATTTT. This encodes CASSIETGGSQPQHF.

The V and J genes are TRBV28 and TRBJ2-7; the D is unclear. Germline V gene sequence: CDR1 MDHEN, CDR2 SYDVKM. The ends were cut back, 4 bases at V and 6 bases at J, with 13 bases in the middle. The CDR3 extends over 13 amino acids. CDR3 sequence (DNA): TGTGCCAGCAGTTCCCCGGTCGAACGCGAGCAGTACTTC. Protein: CASSSPVEREQYF.

V and J are TRBV12-5 and TRBJ2-7; D is possibly TRBD1 (5 bases). This CDR3 region has 12 residues. V gave up 6 bases and J gave up 5 bases, with 11 bases separating them. Germline V CDR1 and CDR2: LGHNT, FRNRAP. CDR3 sequence (DNA): TGTGCTAGTGGCGTGGGCAGGGACGAGCAGTACTTC. Translated: CASGVGRDEQYF.

The chain couples TRBV28 to TRBJ2-5; the D gene is possibly TRBD2 (7 bases). V lost 3 bases and J lost 5, with 13 bases in between. The CDR3 runs to 14 residues. Germline V gene lookup returns CDR1 MDHEN and CDR2 SYDVKM. The CDR3 loop is CASSLGGQWETQYF. The CDR3 bases are TGTGCCAGCAGTTTGGGGGGGCAATGGGAGACCCAGTACTTC.

V gene TRBV21-1 combines with J gene TRBJ2-1; TRBD2 reflects the table's D call only, with no check against the DNA. TRBV21-1 is noted as a pseudogene. The CDR3 has 18 amino acids. The CDR3 region is CASSKIKLGPGTYNEQFF. CDR3 in DNA: TGTGCCAGCAGCAAAATCAAACTCGGACCGGGAACCTACAATGAGCAGTTCTTC.

V and J are TRBV6-5 and TRBJ2-1; D possibly matches TRBD1 or TRBD2 (6 bases each). Per germline, CDR1 MNHEY and CDR2 SVGAGI. CDR3 length equals 14 residues. Trimming cost V 4 bases and J 9 bases, with 16 bases left between them. The CDR3 DNA reads TGTGCCAGCAGTTCGGGGGCCATGGGCAGTGAGCAGTTCTTC. It is translated as CASSSGAMGSEQFF.